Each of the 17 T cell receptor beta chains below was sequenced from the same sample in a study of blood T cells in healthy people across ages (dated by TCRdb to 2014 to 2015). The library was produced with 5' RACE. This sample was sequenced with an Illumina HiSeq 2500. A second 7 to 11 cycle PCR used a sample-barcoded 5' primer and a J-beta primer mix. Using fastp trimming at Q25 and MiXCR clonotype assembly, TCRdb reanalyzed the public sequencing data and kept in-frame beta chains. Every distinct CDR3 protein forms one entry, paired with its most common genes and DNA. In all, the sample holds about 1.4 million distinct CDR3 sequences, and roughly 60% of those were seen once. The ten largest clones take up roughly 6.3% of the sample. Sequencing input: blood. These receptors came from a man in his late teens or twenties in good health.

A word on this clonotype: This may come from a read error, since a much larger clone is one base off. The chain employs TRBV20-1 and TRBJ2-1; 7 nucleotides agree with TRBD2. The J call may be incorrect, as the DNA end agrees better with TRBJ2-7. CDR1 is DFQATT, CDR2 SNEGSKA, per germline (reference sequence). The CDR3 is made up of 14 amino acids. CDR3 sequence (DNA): TGCAGTGCTCCTAGCGGAGCCGATTACAATGAGCAGTACTTC. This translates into CSAPSGADYNEQYF.

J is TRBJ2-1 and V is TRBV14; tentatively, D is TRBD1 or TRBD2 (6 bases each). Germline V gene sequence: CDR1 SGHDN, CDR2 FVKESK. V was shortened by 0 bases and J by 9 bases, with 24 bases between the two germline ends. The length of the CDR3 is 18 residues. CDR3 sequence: CASSQEGGSTGFLIEQFF. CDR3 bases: TGTGCCAGCAGCCAAGAGGGAGGTAGCACAGGGTTTTTGATTGAGCAGTTCTTC. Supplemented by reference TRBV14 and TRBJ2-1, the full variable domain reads EAGVTQFPSHSVIEKGQTVTLRCDPISGHDNLYWYRRVMGKEIKFLLHFVKESKQDESGMPNNRFLAERTGGTYSTLKVQPAELEDSGVYFCASSQEGGSTGFLIEQFFGPGTRLTVL.

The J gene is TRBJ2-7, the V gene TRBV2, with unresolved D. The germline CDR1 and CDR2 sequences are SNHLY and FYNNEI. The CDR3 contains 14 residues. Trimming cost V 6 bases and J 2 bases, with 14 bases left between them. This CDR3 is CASRPGPWPYEQYF. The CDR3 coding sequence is TGTGCCAGCAGGCCCGGGCCCTGGCCCTACGAGCAGTACTTC.

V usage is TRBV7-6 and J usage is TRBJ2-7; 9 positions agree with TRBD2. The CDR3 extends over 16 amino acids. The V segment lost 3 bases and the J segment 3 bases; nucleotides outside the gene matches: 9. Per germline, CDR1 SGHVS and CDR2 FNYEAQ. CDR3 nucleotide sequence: TGTGCCAGCAGCTTGGGCGCTAGCGGGAATTTCTACGAGCAGTACTTC. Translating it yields CASSLGASGNFYEQYF.

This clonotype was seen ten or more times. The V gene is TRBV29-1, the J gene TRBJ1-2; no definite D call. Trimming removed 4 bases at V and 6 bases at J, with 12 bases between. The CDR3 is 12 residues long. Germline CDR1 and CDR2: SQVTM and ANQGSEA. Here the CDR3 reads CSVGWSLNGYTF. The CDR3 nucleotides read TGCAGCGTTGGATGGTCATTAAATGGCTACACCTTC.

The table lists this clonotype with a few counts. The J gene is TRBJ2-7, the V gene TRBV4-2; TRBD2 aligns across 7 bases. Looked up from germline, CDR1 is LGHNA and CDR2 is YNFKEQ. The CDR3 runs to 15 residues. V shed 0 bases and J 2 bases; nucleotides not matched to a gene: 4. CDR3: CASSQDDGRPYEQYF. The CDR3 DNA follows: TGTGCCAGCAGCCAAGACGACGGGAGGCCCTACGAGCAGTACTTC.

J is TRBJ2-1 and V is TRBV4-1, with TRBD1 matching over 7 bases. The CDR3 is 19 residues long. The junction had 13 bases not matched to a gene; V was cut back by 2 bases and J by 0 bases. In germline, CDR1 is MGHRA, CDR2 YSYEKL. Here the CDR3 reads CASSQKQGPIQSSYNEQFF. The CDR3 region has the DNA TGCGCCAGCAGCCAAAAACAGGGGCCCATCCAAAGCTCCTACAATGAGCAGTTCTTC.

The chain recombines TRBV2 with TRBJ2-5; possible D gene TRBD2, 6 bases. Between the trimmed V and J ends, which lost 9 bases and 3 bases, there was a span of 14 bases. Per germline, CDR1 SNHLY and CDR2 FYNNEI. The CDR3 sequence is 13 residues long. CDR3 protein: CASTSTGEETQYF. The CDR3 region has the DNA TGTGCCAGTACTAGCACGGGAGAAGAGACCCAGTACTTC.

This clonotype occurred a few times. CDR3 residues: CASSEGEGDTQYF. CDR3 bases: TGTGCCAGCAGCGAGGGCGAGGGAGATACGCAGTATTTT. This chain connects TRBV9 to TRBJ2-3, with D possibly being TRBD2 (5 bases). The germline V and J ends were trimmed by 3 bases and 5 bases, with 10 bases remaining between them. Germline assignment: CDR1 SGDLS and CDR2 YYNGEE. The CDR3 has 13 residues.

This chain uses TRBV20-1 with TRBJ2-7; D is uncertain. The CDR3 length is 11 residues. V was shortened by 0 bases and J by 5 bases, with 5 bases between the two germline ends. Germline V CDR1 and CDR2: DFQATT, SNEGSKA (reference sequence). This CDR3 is CSARDFDEQYF. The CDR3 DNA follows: TGCAGTGCTAGAGATTTCGACGAGCAGTACTTC.

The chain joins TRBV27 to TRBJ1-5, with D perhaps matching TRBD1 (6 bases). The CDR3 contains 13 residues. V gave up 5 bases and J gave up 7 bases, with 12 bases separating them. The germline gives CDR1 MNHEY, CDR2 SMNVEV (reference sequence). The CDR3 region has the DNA TGTGCCAGCAGTCAGTCAGGGGCCCAGCCCCAGCATTTT. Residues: CASSQSGAQPQHF.

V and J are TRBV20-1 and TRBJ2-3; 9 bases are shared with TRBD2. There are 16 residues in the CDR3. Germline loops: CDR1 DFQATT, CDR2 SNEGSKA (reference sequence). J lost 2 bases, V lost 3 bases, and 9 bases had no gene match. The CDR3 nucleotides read TGCAGTGCTAGGATGGCTAGCGGGGCCCTCACAGATACGCAGTATTTT. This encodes CSARMASGALTDTQYF.

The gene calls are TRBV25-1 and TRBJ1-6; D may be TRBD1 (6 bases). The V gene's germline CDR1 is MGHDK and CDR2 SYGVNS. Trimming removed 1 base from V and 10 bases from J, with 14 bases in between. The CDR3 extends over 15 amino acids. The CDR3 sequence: CASSEFNRAGSPLHF. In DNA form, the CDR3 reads TGTGCCAGCAGTGAATTTAACAGGGCGGGATCACCCCTCCACTTT. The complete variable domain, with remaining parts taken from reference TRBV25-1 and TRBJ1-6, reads EADIYQTPRYLVIGTGKKITLECSQTMGHDKMYWYQQDPGMELHLIHYSYGVNSTEKGDLSSESTVSRIRTEHFPLTLESARPSHTSQYLCASSEFNRAGSPLHFGNGTRLTVT.

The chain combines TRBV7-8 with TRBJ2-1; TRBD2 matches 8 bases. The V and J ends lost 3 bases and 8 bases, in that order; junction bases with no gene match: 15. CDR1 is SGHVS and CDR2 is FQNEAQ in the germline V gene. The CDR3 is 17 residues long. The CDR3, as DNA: TGTGCCAGCAGCTTGCTAGCGGGTCGTGCGATCAGGGATGAGCAGTTCTTC. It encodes CASSLLAGRAIRDEQFF.

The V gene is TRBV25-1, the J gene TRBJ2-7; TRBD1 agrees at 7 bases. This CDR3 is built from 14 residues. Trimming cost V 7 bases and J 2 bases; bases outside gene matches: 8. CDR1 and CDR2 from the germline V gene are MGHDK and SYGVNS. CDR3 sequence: CASTYEGGPYEQYF. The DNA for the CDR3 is TGTGCCAGCACATACGAAGGGGGCCCCTACGAGCAGTACTTC.

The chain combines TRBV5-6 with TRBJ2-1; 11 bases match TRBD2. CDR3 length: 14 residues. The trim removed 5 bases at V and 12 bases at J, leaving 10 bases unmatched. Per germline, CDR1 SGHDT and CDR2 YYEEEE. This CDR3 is CASSQTSGRSWQFF. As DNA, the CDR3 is TGTGCCAGCAGTCAAACTAGCGGGAGAAGTTGGCAGTTCTTC.

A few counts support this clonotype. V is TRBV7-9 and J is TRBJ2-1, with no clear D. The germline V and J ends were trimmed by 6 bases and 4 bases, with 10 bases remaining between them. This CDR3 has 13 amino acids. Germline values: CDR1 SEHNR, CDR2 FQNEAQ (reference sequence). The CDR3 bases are TGTGCCAGCAGGTCCCCGGGTTACAATGAGCAGTTCTTC. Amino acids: CASRSPGYNEQFF.